The clone carrying this TCR beta chain has a handful of counts. The antigen is undetermined. These data belong to a study of T cells in Graves' hyperthyroidism and ophthalmopathy. Study results and limitations: Most expanded thyroid clonotypes above 0.001 also appeared in blood.

The study based diagnoses on clinical symptoms, serum thyroxine and TRAb, thyroid ultrasound and orbital computed tomography. From more than 8 ml of fresh peripheral blood, PBMCs were isolated. The CDR3 has 16 amino acids. V was trimmed by 5 bases and J by 0 bases, leaving 14 bases between them. From germline, CDR1 is LNHDA and CDR2 SQIVND (reference sequence). TCR beta CDR3 regions were amplified from RNA transcripts. The HTBI primer set was used in a first-round RT-PCR of the TCR CDR3. TCRdb reprocessed the multiplex PCR reads with MiXCR, giving one entry per CDR3 protein. The data hold fewer than 400,000 distinct CDR3 sequences, with 16% observed a single time.

Sequenced sample: blood. The TCR comes from a man in his thirties or forties with Graves' hyperthyroidism. The genes are TRBV19 and TRBJ2-4; D tentatively fits TRBD1 or TRBD2 (5 bases each). The DNA of the CDR3 is TGTGCCAGTAGTCGCCTGGGGGAAATAGCCAAAAACATTCAGTACTTC. Translated: CASSRLGEIAKNIQYF.